These 21 T cell receptor beta chains came from one sample sequenced in a study of shared clonotypes between healthy human individuals. Only in-frame clones appear in the TCRdb table, and some are missing; sequencing was by immunoSEQ multiplex PCR. The table has over a million clones, approximately 72% seen once; the top ten hold 1.4%. The sample consisted of memory CD4+ T cells sorted from blood. This sample's subset: CD45RA-negative fraction. These receptor sequences come from a man between 18 and 29 years old in good health.

This sequence joins TRBV9 and TRBJ1-2; 8 nucleotides agree with TRBD1. This CDR3 has 17 amino acids. Per the germline V gene, CDR1 is SGDLS and CDR2 is YYNGEE. Unmatched junction bases numbered 10, after V lost 3 bases and J lost 0 bases. CDR3 in amino acids: CASSGGTGFTSNYGYTF. The CDR3 nucleotides read TGTGCCAGCAGCGGCGGGACAGGATTTACTTCTAACTATGGCTACACCTTC.

For this clone: Other DNA sequences in the sample encode the same CDR3. The chain combines TRBV2 with TRBJ2-7; perhaps D is TRBD1 or TRBD2 (5 bases each). This CDR3 comprises 14 residues. V shed 5 bases and J shed 4 bases, with 15 bases lying between them. Per germline, CDR1 SNHLY and CDR2 FYNNEI. Written as DNA, the CDR3 is TGTGCCAGCAGTAGAGGGCAGGGCGGATACGAGCAGTACTTC. Protein: CASSRGQGGYEQYF.

This clone turned up a few times. The same CDR3 can be traced to other DNA sequences in this sample. The gene calls are TRBV5-6 and TRBJ2-2, with 7 nucleotides matching TRBD2. CDR3 length: 15 amino acids. V shed 2 bases, J shed 2 bases, and the junction held 3 bases outside the gene matches. CDR1 and CDR2 from the germline V gene are SGHDT and YYEEEE. The CDR3 coding sequence is TGTGCCAGCAGCTTAGCGGGGACCAACACCGGGGAGCTGTTTTTT. Translated, it gives CASSLAGTNTGELFF. Together with reference TRBV5-6 and TRBJ2-2, the CDR3 gives the full variable domain: DAGVTQSPTHLIKTRGQQVTLRCSPKSGHDTVSWYQQALGQGPQFIFQYYEEEERQRGNFPDRFSGHQFPNYSSELNVNALLLGDSALYLCASSLAGTNTGELFFGEGSRLTVL.

The rearrangement links TRBV30 to TRBJ1-5; possible D gene TRBD1, 6 bases. The length of the CDR3 is 14 residues. Germline lookup yields CDR1 GTSNPN and CDR2 SVGIG (reference sequence). With 1 base removed from V and 6 bases from J, the gap between germline ends came to 13 bases. Here the CDR3 reads CAWSEGGGSQPQHF. In nucleotides, the CDR3 is TGTGCCTGGAGTGAGGGGGGGGGAAGTCAGCCCCAGCATTTT.

The chain links TRBV2 to TRBJ1-5; 7 bases fit TRBD1. V dropped 7 bases and J dropped 0; count of bases not matched to a gene: 6. Per the germline V gene, CDR1 is SNHLY and CDR2 is FYNNEI. The CDR3 extends over 15 amino acids. The CDR3 DNA is TGTGCCAGCACTGGGACAGCATATAGCAATCAGCCCCAGCATTTT. Its translation is CASTGTAYSNQPQHF.

The V call is TRBV7-2, the J call TRBJ2-3; the D call may be TRBD1 or TRBD2 (5 bases each). Looked up from germline, CDR1 is SGHTA and CDR2 is FQGNSA. The CDR3 runs 14 residues. V was pared by 6 bases and J by 2 bases, with 12 bases between. The chain's CDR3 is CASSFGTHTDTQYF. The CDR3, as DNA: TGTGCCAGCAGTTTCGGGACGCACACAGATACGCAGTATTTT.

This chain connects TRBV5-1 to TRBJ2-7; tentatively, D is TRBD1 or TRBD2 (5 bases each). Trimming removed 0 bases from V and 7 bases from J, with 14 bases in between. From germline, CDR1 is SGHRS and CDR2 YFSETQ. This CDR3 comprises 14 residues. CDR3 DNA: TGCGCCAGCAGCTTGGGGGACGGGGTGGGAGAGCAGTACTTC. Its protein product is CASSLGDGVGEQYF.

The table lists this clone with a count of one. V usage is TRBV2 and J usage is TRBJ2-1; the D gene is possibly TRBD2 (6 bases). Trimming removed 3 bases at V and 3 bases at J, with 12 bases between. CDR1 and CDR2 (germline): SNHLY, FYNNEI. The CDR3 is 15 amino acids. CDR3 DNA sequence: TGTGCCAGCAGTGATCTCGGACTAAACTACAATGAGCAGTTCTTC. As protein: CASSDLGLNYNEQFF.

The V call is TRBV29-1, the J call TRBJ2-7; D gene uncertain. Trimming removed 4 bases from V and 2 bases from J, with 6 bases in between. Germline V gene lookup returns CDR1 SQVTM and CDR2 ANQGSEA. The CDR3 is made up of 11 amino acids. For the CDR3, the DNA is TGCAGCGTTGTGGGTGCCTACGAGCAGTACTTC. Protein sequence: CSVVGAYEQYF.

The chain joins TRBV11-2 to TRBJ2-1; 12 bases are a match to TRBD2. This CDR3 has 15 residues. V was clipped by 5 bases and J by 10 bases; unmatched bases: 9. Germline lookup yields CDR1 SGHAT and CDR2 FQNNGV. This chain's CDR3 is CASSAGLAGTLEQFF. The CDR3 DNA reads TGTGCCAGCAGCGCAGGACTAGCGGGGACGCTGGAGCAGTTCTTC.

CDR3 amino acids: CASSPPVPGNTIYF. For the CDR3, the DNA is TGTGCCAGCTCACCACCGGTCCCGGGAAACACCATATATTTT. V gene TRBV18 combines with J gene TRBJ1-3; D gene unclear. The CDR3 runs 14 residues. Trimming cost V 0 bases and J 4 bases, with 7 bases left between them. Per germline, CDR1 KGHSH and CDR2 LQKENI.

The chain uses TRBV7-8 and TRBJ1-2; 7 positions match TRBD1. V lost 1 base and J lost 4; bases outside the gene matches: 6. The CDR3 sequence is 15 residues long. Germline CDR1 is SGHVS and CDR2 is FQNEAQ. CDR3: CASSLGGGGGYGYTF. The CDR3 nucleotides are TGTGCCAGCAGCTTAGGGGGAGGGGGCGGCTATGGCTACACCTTC. Together with reference TRBV7-8 and TRBJ1-2, the CDR3 gives the full variable domain: GAGVSQSPRYKVAKRGQDVALRCDPISGHVSLFWYQQALGQGPEFLTYFQNEAQLDKSGLPSDRFFAERPEGSVSTLKIQRTQQEDSAVYLCASSLGGGGGYGYTFGSGTRLTVV.

The rearrangement links TRBV6-1 to TRBJ2-5; D is possibly TRBD1 (6 bases). Deletions cut 4 bases from V and 5 bases from J, with 14 bases between. Germline assignment: CDR1 MNHNS and CDR2 SASEGT. The CDR3 sequence is 14 residues long. The DNA for the CDR3 is TGTGCCAGCAGTGCAACCGGGACACCGGAGACCCAGTACTTC. As protein: CASSATGTPETQYF.

This clone was seen only a few times. The chain carries TRBV11-2 and TRBJ2-2; the D gene is possibly TRBD1 (6 bases). This CDR3 region has 15 residues. Deletions cut 4 bases from V and 4 bases from J, with 13 bases between. Germline assignment: CDR1 SGHAT and CDR2 FQNNGV. The DNA for the CDR3 is TGTGCCAGCAGCTCCCTCAGGACAGTCACCGGGGAGCTGTTTTTT. Translation: CASSSLRTVTGELFF.

The V gene is TRBV11-2, the J gene TRBJ2-2, with 10 bases that match TRBD1. The CDR3 is 15 residues long. Per the germline V gene, CDR1 is SGHAT and CDR2 is FQNNGV. With V trimmed by 5 bases and J by 4 bases, 4 bases remained unmatched. The CDR3 sequence: CASSLGTGATGELFF. DNA of the CDR3: TGTGCCAGCAGCCTCGGGACAGGGGCCACCGGGGAGCTGTTTTTT.

The V call is TRBV10-3, the J call TRBJ2-1; 12 nucleotides align to TRBD2. Germline V gene data show CDR1 as ENHRY and CDR2 as SYGVKD. Unmatched junction bases numbered 3, after V lost 3 bases and J lost 0 bases. This CDR3 has 17 residues. The CDR3 sequence: CAISDTSGRNSYNEQFF. The DNA for the CDR3 is TGTGCCATCAGTGACACTAGCGGGAGGAACTCCTACAATGAGCAGTTCTTC.

V is TRBV6-6 and J is TRBJ1-4; possible D gene TRBD1, 5 bases. Per the germline V gene, CDR1 is MNHNY and CDR2 is SVGAGI (reference sequence). The V end lost 6 bases, the J end lost 4 bases, and 18 bases lay between the germline ends. This CDR3 contains 16 residues. The chain's CDR3 is CASSPASTGFNEKLFF. In nucleotides, the CDR3 is TGTGCCAGCAGCCCGGCCAGCACAGGTTTTAATGAAAAACTGTTTTTT.

The chain carries TRBV7-9 and TRBJ2-1; weak D call: TRBD2 (5 bases). Trimming shortened V by 2 bases and J by 12 bases, and 11 bases separated the two germline ends. Germline-derived CDR1 and CDR2 are SEHNR and FQNEAQ (reference sequence). The CDR3 loop spans 12 amino acids. CDR3 loop: CASSLPQAGQFF. The CDR3 DNA reads as TGTGCCAGCAGCTTACCGCAGGCGGGGCAGTTCTTC. Filled out from reference TRBV7-9 and TRBJ2-1, the complete variable domain reads DTGVSQNPRHKITKRGQNVTFRCDPISEHNRLYWYRQTLGQGPEFLTYFQNEAQLEKSRLLSDRFSAERPKGSFSTLEIQRTEQGDSAMYLCASSLPQAGQFFGPGTRLTVL.

This chain uses TRBV7-8 with TRBJ2-1; 7 bases align to TRBD2. The length of the CDR3 is 16 residues. V lost 1 base, J lost 1 base, and 4 bases stayed unmatched. CDR1 and CDR2 (germline): SGHVS, FQNEAQ. DNA for the CDR3: TGTGCCAGCAGCTTAGGACGGACTAGGTCCTACAATGAGCAGTTCTTC. It is translated as CASSLGRTRSYNEQFF.

This chain connects TRBV4-1 to TRBJ2-7; 9 nucleotides line up with TRBD1. CDR1 MGHRA and CDR2 YSYEKL come from the germline V gene. V was clipped by 5 bases and J by 3 bases; unmatched bases: 5. The CDR3 is 14 residues long. The CDR3 bases are TGCGCCAGCAGCGTCGACAGGGGGAACTACGAGCAGTACTTC. Translated, it gives CASSVDRGNYEQYF.

Regarding this clone: The CDR3 carries no conserved terminal phenylalanine or tryptophan, so it likely arises from a read error. The limits of the CDR3 on the DNA are not certain, so only TCRdb's listed CDR3 is given. The chain recombines TRBV28 with TRBJ1-1. CDR1 is MDHEN, CDR2 SYDVKM, per germline. The CDR3 sequence runs 13 residues, both termini included. CDR3 sequence: CASSSRSRDGDWE.